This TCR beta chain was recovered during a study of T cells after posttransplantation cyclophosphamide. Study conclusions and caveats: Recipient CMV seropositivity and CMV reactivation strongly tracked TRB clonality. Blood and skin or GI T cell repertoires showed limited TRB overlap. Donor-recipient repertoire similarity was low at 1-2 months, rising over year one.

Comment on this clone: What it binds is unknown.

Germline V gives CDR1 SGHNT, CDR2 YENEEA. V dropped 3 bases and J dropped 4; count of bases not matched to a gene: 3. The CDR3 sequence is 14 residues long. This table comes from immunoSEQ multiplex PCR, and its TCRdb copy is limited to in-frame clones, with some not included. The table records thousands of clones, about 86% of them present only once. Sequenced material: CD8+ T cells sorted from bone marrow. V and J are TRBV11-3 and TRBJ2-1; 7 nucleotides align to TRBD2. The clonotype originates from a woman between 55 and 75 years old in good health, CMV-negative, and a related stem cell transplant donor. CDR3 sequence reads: CASSFSGLYNEQFF. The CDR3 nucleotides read TGTGCCAGCAGCTTTAGCGGGTTGTACAATGAGCAGTTCTTC.